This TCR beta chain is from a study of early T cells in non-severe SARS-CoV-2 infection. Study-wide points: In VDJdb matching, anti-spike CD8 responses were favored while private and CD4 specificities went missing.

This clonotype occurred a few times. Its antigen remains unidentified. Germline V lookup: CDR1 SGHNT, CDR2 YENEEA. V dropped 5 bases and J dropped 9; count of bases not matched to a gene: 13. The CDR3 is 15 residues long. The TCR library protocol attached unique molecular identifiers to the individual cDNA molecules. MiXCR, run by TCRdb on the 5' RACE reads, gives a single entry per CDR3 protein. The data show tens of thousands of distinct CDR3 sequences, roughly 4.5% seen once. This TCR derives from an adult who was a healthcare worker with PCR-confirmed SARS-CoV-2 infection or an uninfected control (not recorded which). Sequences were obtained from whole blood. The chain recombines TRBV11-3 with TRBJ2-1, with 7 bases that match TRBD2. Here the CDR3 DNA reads TGTGCCAGCAGCCTGTCGGGACTAAGAAGCATTGAGCAGTTCTTC. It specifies CASSLSGLRSIEQFF. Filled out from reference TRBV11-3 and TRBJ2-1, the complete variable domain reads EAGVVQSPRYKIIEKKQPVAFWCNPISGHNTLYWYLQNLGQGPELLIRYENEEAVDDSQLPKDRFSAERLKGVDSTLKIQPAELGDSAVYLCASSLSGLRSIEQFFGPGTRLTVL.